This T cell receptor (beta chain) was recovered during a study of regulatory T cells in long-lasting Graves disease. Background on the study: Those Graves' patients who were newly diagnosed had been on antithyroid drugs under 3 months.

For TCR beta, libraries came from iRepertoire HTBI primers and Arm-PCR of CDR3 regions. TCRdb re-called the multiplex PCR reads with MiXCR, one entry per CDR3 protein. The repertoire holds about 500,000 distinct CDR3 sequences, with 15% to 20% as singletons. CDR3 length: 17 amino acids. CDR1 is PRHDT, CDR2 FYEKMQ, per germline (reference sequence). Trimming removed 5 bases from V and 0 bases from J; junction bases left unmatched: 10. Ten or more counts support this clonotype. The time point here: newly diagnosed GD, antithyroid drugs for less than 3 months. RNA extracted from PBMCs served as the sequencing template. The same data also went into a second study, on T cells in Graves' hyperthyroidism and ophthalmopathy. That study reports: In the first-round RT-PCR of the TCR CDR3, the HTBI primer set was used.

The sample was peripheral blood mononuclear cells (PBMCs), taken at new diagnosis, from a patient treated with antithyroid drugs. The J gene is TRBJ2-1, the V gene TRBV13; 7 bases fit TRBD1. This receptor was obtained from a man aged 40-50 years with Graves disease. CDR3 bases: TGTGCCAGCAGCCTCCACAGGGGACAGCTCTCCTACAATGAGCAGTTCTTC. It encodes CASSLHRGQLSYNEQFF.